This T cell receptor beta chain was found in a study of cytomegalovirus exposure and HLA in healthy donors. For this clone: What it binds is unknown. An end of the junction differs from the germline gene, which may be a read error.

This PCR relied on a set of 60 Vbeta primers and 13 Jbeta primers. Using immunoSEQ multiplex PCR, the repertoire was profiled, and TCRdb retains in-frame clones only, with some absent. The data show 160,000 or so clones, roughly 85% seen once. Germline V gives CDR1 MRHNA, CDR2 SNTAGT. This CDR3 is 16 amino acids long. Notes on the study in general: It is likely that the observed cluster of highly shared sequence variants was a sequencing artifact.

The receptor comes from a man aged 40-50 years in good health and CMV-seropositive. The chain joins TRBV6-4 to TRBJ1-1, with 8 bases matching TRBD1. Sequences were obtained from PBMCs. In DNA, the CDR3 is TGTGCCAGCAGTGACTTCGACAGGGGACGGAGCACTGAAGCTTTTTTT. It specifies CASSDFDRGRSTEAFF.